The rows below give T cell receptor beta chains drawn from one sample of a study of T cells in Graves' hyperthyroidism and ophthalmopathy. TCRdb reprocessed the multiplex PCR reads with MiXCR, giving one entry per CDR3 protein. The sample has hundreds of thousands of distinct CDR3 sequences; roughly 14% are singletons. The sequenced sample consisted of blood. The receptors here all came from a woman between 40 and 50 years old with Graves' ophthalmopathy. Both conserved end residues are part of each CDR3. D genes are given only for firm matches. Not all rows give a size; the values are once, few, many and, for expanded clones, a class.

d_gene | abundance | j_gene | v_gene | CDR3nt | CDR3aa
- | many | TRBJ2-1 | TRBV24-1 | TGTGCCACCAGTGACGACTACTACAATGAGCAGTTCTTC | CATSDDYYNEQFF
- | - | TRBJ1-6 | TRBV11-3 | TGTGCCAGTGGGACCCTTAATTCACCCCTCCACTTT | CASGTLNSPLHF
- | many | TRBJ2-7 | TRBV12-3/TRBV12-4 | TGTGCCAGCAGTTCTTTATACGGATACGAGCAGTACTTC | CASSSLYGYEQYF
- | many | TRBJ2-5 | TRBV12-5 | TGTGCTAGTGGTATGGCAGGGACGGTGGAGACCCAGTACTTC | CASGMAGTVETQYF
TRBD1 | many | TRBJ1-1 | TRBV29-1 | TGCAGCGCCGGGACAGACAATGGTGAAGCTTTCTTT | CSAGTDNGEAFF
- | many | TRBJ2-6 | TRBV7-8 | TGTGCCAGCAGCCCTGGCCCCGGGACAACTGGGGCCAACGTCCTGACTTTC | CASSPGPGTTGANVLTF
- | few | TRBJ2-5 | TRBV30 | TGTGCCTGGAGTGTTGCCCTCTCGACAGGTTTGACCCAGTACTTC | CAWSVALSTGLTQYF
- | many | TRBJ2-7 | TRBV28 | TGTGCCAGCAATAAAGGGGCCTACGAGCAGTACTTC | CASNKGAYEQYF
- | many | TRBJ1-2 | TRBV29-1 | TGCAGCGTTGAAGCTAAAGGGGGTTTTGGCTACACCTTC | CSVEAKGGFGYTF
- | - | TRBJ1-1 | TRBV7-9 | TGTGCCAGCAATCAGGGGTCTAACACTGAAGCTTTCTTT | CASNQGSNTEAFF
TRBD2 | - | TRBJ2-7 | TRBV20-1 | TGCAGTGTCGGGAGGGCGGGATCGGAGCAGTACTTC | CSVGRAGSEQYF
- | many | TRBJ1-2 | TRBV7-2 | TGTGCCAGCAGCCACAATCCCGGACAGCACTATGGCTACACCTTC | CASSHNPGQHYGYTF
- | many | TRBJ1-5 | TRBV12-3/TRBV12-4 | TGTGCCAGCAGTTTAGCACGGGGAACGAGTCAGCCCCAGCATTTT | CASSLARGTSQPQHF
- | - | TRBJ2-7 | TRBV30 | TGTGCCTGGACGCCCGGGACTCCTCCGTACGAGCAGTACTTC | CAWTPGTPPYEQYF
- | many | TRBJ2-7 | TRBV29-1 | TGCAGCGTTGTCGAGACAACAGCATTGTACGAGCAGTACTTC | CSVVETTALYEQYF
- | many | TRBJ2-7 | TRBV6-5 | TGTGCCAGCAGTTACCCTCGGCTGCCGGGTCAGGGCTACGAGCAGTACTTC | CASSYPRLPGQGYEQYF
- | many | TRBJ1-1 | TRBV6-2/TRBV6-3 | TGTGCCAGCAGTTACCCACAGGGCCATCCTCTACTGACTGAAGCTTTCTTT | CASSYPQGHPLLTEAFF
- | few | TRBJ2-7 | TRBV29-1 | TGCAGCGTTGAAACTAGTAGCGAGCAGTACTTC | CSVETSSEQYF
TRBD2 | - | TRBJ2-7 | TRBV13 | TGTGCCAGCAGCTTAGGTCGTTACCAGGCGGGAGGTCTTGGCTACGAGCAGTACTTC | CASSLGRYQAGGLGYEQYF
- | many | TRBJ2-7 | TRBV9 | TGTGCCAGCAGCGTCGGGGTGACCCACGAGCAGTACTTC | CASSVGVTHEQYF
- | few | TRBJ2-7 | TRBV18 | TGTGCCAGCTCACCACAGGCTGAGCAGTACTTC | CASSPQAEQYF
- | many | TRBJ2-5 | TRBV7-6 | TGTGCCAGCAGCTTAGGTGCGCAGAAAGGCGGGACCCAGTACTTC | CASSLGAQKGGTQYF
TRBD1 | few | TRBJ1-3 | TRBV5-1 | TGCGCCAGCAGCTTGCCGACAGGGGGCGAAGGAAACACCATATATTTT | CASSLPTGGEGNTIYF
- | - | TRBJ2-3 | TRBV28 | TGTGCCAGCAGTCTAGCTCTCAGGGGCGGAACAGATACGCAGTATTTT | CASSLALRGGTDTQYF
TRBD1 | many | TRBJ1-5 | TRBV6-2/TRBV6-3 | TGTGCCAGCAGTTACTGGGGTCACAGGGGTCAGCCCCAGCATTTT | CASSYWGHRGQPQHF
- | few | TRBJ2-2 | TRBV7-8 | TGTGCCAGCAGCTTCTCCTCCTGGGGCACCGGGGAGCTGTTTTTT | CASSFSSWGTGELFF
- | many | TRBJ1-1 | TRBV29-1 | TGCAGCGTGCCGGGGGAAGCTTTCTTT | CSVPGEAFF
TRBD1 | many | TRBJ1-2 | TRBV6-5 | TGTGCCATCGACCCCGACTGGGACAGGGATCCAAACACCTTC | CAIDPDWDRDPNTF
- | few | TRBJ2-2 | TRBV19 | TGTGCCAGTAGCTTCGAGTCGAGCACCGGGGAGCTGTTTTTT | CASSFESSTGELFF
- | many | TRBJ1-1 | TRBV5-1 | TGCGCCAGCAGGGCCTCGGGGACCACTGAAGCTTTCTTT | CASRASGTTEAFF
- | many | TRBJ1-1 | TRBV19 | TGTGCCAGTAGTATTGGGGCGGCAGAAGCTTTCTTT | CASSIGAAEAFF
- | many | TRBJ2-7 | TRBV28 | TGTGCCAGCACCACAGGATCCGAGCAGTACTTC | CASTTGSEQYF
- | many | TRBJ2-7 | TRBV5-1 | TGCGCCAGCAGCTTGGCCAATCAAGGGTCCTACGAGCAGTACTTC | CASSLANQGSYEQYF
- | many | TRBJ1-1 | TRBV20-1 | TGCAGTGCTAGAGATATAAGGACAGTGAACACTGAAGCTTTCTTT | CSARDIRTVNTEAFF
- | few | TRBJ1-1 | TRBV25-1 | TGTGCCAGCAGTGATGGAGCCCGAAATTTCGCTGAAGCTTTCTTT | CASSDGARNFAEAFF
- | many | TRBJ1-5 | TRBV10-3 | TGTGCCATCAGTGAGTCTGGGGGCGCCGGTCAGCCCCAGCATTTT | CAISESGGAGQPQHF
- | - | TRBJ2-2 | TRBV6-2/TRBV6-3 | TGTGCCAGCAGTCCCCCGTTAAGAGCGAACACCGGGGAGCTGTTTTTT | CASSPPLRANTGELFF
- | many | TRBJ2-5 | TRBV12-3/TRBV12-4 | TGTGCCAGCAGCCCGACAGCACAAGAGACCCAGTACTTC | CASSPTAQETQYF
- | - | TRBJ1-1 | TRBV5-8 | TGTGCCAGCAGCTTTTTCGGCAGGTCTGAGACTGAAGCTTTCTTT | CASSFFGRSETEAFF
- | many | TRBJ1-5 | TRBV2 | TGTGCCAGCACCGCCGGGACTTATTATCAGCCCCAGCATTTT | CASTAGTYYQPQHF
- | many | TRBJ2-7 | TRBV28 | TGTGCCAGCAGTTTAATTGAGGGGAGCTCCTACGAGCAGTACTTC | CASSLIEGSSYEQYF
- | - | TRBJ2-3 | TRBV19 | TGTGCCAGTAGTAAAGGCGGATATAGCACAGATACGCAGTATTTT | CASSKGGYSTDTQYF
- | many | TRBJ1-2 | TRBV13 | TGTGCCAGCAGCTTAGGCTGGACCAGGGCTAGGTATGGCTACACCTTC | CASSLGWTRARYGYTF
- | many | TRBJ1-2 | TRBV6-5 | TGTGCCAGCAGTTACTCAGGACCAGGGGATGTGGGTGGCTACACCTTC | CASSYSGPGDVGGYTF
- | - | TRBJ1-1 | TRBV6-2/TRBV6-3 | TGTGCCAGCAGTTACGGTGAGGCTAGGAGAGCTTTCTTT | CASSYGEARRAFF
TRBD2 | many | TRBJ2-2 | TRBV7-9 | TGTGCCAGCAGACCGGGACTAGCGGGAACCGGGGAGCTGTTTTTT | CASRPGLAGTGELFF
TRBD1 | many | TRBJ1-6 | TRBV30 | TGTGCCTGGGTCCATACAGGGGGCAATTCACCCCTCCACTTT | CAWVHTGGNSPLHF
- | many | TRBJ2-7 | TRBV20-1 | TGCAGTGCTAGAGATCAAGGGGGTGCCGACGCCTCCTACGAGCAGTACTTC | CSARDQGGADASYEQYF
- | few | TRBJ1-2 | TRBV9 | TGTGCCAGCTCTAGGGAGTCGGCTAACTATGGCTACACCTTC | CASSRESANYGYTF
- | - | TRBJ1-2 | TRBV28 | TGTGCCAGCAGTTTACCCCGACAGCTCTATGGCTACACCTTC | CASSLPRQLYGYTF
TRBD2 | many | TRBJ2-2 | TRBV11-2 | TGTGCCAGCAGCTCATCAGCGGGAATCGTGGGCGGGGAGCTGTTTTTT | CASSSSAGIVGGELFF
- | many | TRBJ2-7 | TRBV30 | TGTGCCTGGAACACGGGACCGGGCTACGAGCAGTACTTC | CAWNTGPGYEQYF
- | many | TRBJ1-1 | TRBV4-2 | TGTGCCAGCAGCCACCCCGGGAGGGACACTGAAGCTTTCTTT | CASSHPGRDTEAFF
- | many | TRBJ1-1 | TRBV12-3/TRBV12-4 | TGTGCCAGCACCTTGGGACAACCGAACACTGAAGCTTTCTTT | CASTLGQPNTEAFF